This TCR beta chain was identified during a study of OX40 agonist ivuxolimab in advanced cancers. Germline V gene lookup returns CDR1 SGDLS and CDR2 YYNGEE. This CDR3 has 13 amino acids. V gave up 2 bases and J gave up 13 bases, with 15 bases separating them. This clone ranks as large. Produced via immunoSEQ multiplex PCR; TCRdb's table is partial and in-frame only. The profile shows some 14,000 clones, approximately 80% of them singletons. The chain carries TRBV9 and TRBJ2-2; no definite D call. Specimen: CD4+ or CD8+ T cells sorted from blood, collected in a trial of the OX40 agonist ivuxolimab. This TCR came from an adult with an advanced solid tumor such as melanoma, head and neck, liver or kidney cancer. The chain's CDR3 is CASSVGLRSGLFF. The CDR3 DNA sequence: TGTGCCAGCAGCGTCGGTCTACGCAGTGGGCTGTTTTTT. Filled out from reference TRBV9 and TRBJ2-2, the complete variable domain reads DSGVTQTPKHLITATGQRVTLRCSPRSGDLSVYWYQQSLDQGLQFLIQYYNGEERAKGNILERFSAQQFPDLHSELNLSSLELGDSALYFCASSVGLRSGLFFGEGSRLTVL.